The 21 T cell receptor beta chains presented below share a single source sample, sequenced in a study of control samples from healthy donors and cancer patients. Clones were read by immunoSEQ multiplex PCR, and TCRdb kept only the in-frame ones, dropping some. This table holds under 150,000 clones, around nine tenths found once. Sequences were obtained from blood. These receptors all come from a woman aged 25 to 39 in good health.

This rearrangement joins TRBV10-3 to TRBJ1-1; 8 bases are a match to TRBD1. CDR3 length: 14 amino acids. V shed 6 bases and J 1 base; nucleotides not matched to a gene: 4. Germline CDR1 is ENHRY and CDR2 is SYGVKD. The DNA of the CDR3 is TGTGCCATCAGAGGTGACAGGGGGAACACTGAAGCTTTCTTT. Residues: CAIRGDRGNTEAFF.

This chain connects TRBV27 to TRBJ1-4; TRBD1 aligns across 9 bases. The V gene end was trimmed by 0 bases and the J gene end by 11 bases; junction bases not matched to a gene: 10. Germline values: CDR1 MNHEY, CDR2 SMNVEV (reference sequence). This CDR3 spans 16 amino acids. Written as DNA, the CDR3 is TGTGCCAGCAGTTTATCAACACGGACAGGGGACGGGAAACTGTTTTTT. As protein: CASSLSTRTGDGKLFF.

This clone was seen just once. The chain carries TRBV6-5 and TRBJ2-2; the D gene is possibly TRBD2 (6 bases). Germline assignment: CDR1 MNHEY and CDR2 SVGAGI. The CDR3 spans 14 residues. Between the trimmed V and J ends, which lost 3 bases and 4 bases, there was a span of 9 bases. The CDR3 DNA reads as TGTGCCAGCAGTTATGCAGCGGGCACCGGGGAGCTGTTTTTT. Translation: CASSYAAGTGELFF.

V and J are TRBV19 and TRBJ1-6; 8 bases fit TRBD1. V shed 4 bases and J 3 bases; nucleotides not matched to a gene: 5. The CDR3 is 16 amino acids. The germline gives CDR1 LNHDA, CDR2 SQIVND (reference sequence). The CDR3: CASSTQGDLYNSPLHF. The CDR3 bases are TGTGCCAGTAGTACACAGGGGGACCTCTATAATTCACCCCTCCACTTT.

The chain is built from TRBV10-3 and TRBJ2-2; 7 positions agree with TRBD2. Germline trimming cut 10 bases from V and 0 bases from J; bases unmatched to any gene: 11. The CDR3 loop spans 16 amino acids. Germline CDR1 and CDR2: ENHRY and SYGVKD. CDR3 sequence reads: CANSPLAVTNTGELFF. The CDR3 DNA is TGTGCCAACTCACCCCTAGCGGTAACGAACACCGGGGAGCTGTTTTTT.

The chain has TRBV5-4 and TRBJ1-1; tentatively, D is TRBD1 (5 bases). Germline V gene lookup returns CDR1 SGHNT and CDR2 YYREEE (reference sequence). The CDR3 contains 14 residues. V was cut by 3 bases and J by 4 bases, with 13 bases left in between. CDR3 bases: TGTGCCAGCAGCTGGTCCAGGGAGGGCACTGAAGCTTTCTTT. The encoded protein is CASSWSREGTEAFF.

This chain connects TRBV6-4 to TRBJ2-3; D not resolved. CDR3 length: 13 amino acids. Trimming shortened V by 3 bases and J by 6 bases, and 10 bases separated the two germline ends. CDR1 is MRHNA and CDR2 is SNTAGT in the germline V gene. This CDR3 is CASSEGRADTQYF. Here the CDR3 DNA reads TGTGCCAGCAGTGAGGGAAGGGCGGATACGCAGTATTTT.

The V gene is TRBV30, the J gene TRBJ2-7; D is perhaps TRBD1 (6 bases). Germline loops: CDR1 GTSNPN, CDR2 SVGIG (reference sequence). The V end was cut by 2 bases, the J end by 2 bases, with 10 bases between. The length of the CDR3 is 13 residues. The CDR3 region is CAWSLGATYEQYF. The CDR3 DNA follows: TGTGCCTGGAGTCTGGGGGCGACCTACGAGCAGTACTTC.

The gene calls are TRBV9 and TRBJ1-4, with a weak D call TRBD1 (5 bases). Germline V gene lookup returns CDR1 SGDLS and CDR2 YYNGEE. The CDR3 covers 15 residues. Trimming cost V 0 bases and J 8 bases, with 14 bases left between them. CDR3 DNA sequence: TGTGCCAGCAGCGTAGCGGGTGGGACGGAAGAAAAACTGTTTTTT. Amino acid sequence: CASSVAGGTEEKLFF.

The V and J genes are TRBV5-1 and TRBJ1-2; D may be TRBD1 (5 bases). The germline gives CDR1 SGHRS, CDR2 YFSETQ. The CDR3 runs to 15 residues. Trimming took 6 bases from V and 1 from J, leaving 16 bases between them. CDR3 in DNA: TGCGCCAGCACCCCTCTGGAGGGGCGTAACTATGGCTACACCTTC. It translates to CASTPLEGRNYGYTF. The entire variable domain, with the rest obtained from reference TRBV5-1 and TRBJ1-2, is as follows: KAGVTQTPRYLIKTRGQQVTLSCSPISGHRSVSWYQQTPGQGLQFLFEYFSETQRNKGNFPGRFSGRQFSNSRSEMNVSTLELGDSALYLCASTPLEGRNYGYTFGSGTRLTVV.

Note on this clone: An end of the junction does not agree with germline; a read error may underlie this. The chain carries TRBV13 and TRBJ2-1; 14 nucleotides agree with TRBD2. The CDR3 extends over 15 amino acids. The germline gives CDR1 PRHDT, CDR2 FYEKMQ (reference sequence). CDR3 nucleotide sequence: TGTGCCAGCAGCGTAGGACTAGCGGGAGGCCAAGAGCAGTTCTTC. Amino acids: CASSVGLAGGQEQFF.

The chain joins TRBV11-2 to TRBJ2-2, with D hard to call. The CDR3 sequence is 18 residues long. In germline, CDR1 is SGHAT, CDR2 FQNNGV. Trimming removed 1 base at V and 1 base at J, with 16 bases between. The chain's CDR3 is CASSLVPWASRNTGELFF. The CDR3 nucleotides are TGTGCCAGCAGCTTAGTACCCTGGGCATCACGGAACACCGGGGAGCTGTTTTTT.

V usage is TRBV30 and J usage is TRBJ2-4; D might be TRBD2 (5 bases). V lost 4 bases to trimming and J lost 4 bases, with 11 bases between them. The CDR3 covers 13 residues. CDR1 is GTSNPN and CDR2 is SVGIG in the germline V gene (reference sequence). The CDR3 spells CAWTRTQKNIQYF. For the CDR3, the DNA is TGTGCCTGGACCAGGACTCAGAAAAACATTCAGTACTTC.

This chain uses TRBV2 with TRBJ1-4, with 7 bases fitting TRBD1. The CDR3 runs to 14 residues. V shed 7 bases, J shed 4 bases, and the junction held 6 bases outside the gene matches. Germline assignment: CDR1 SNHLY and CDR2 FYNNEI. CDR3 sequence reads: CASIKGANNEKLFF. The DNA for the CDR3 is TGTGCCAGCATTAAGGGGGCGAATAATGAAAAACTGTTTTTT.

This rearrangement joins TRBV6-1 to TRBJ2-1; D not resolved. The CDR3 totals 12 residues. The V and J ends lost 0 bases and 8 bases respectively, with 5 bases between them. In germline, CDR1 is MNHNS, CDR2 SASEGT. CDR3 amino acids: CASSEAFDEQFF. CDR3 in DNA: TGTGCCAGCAGTGAAGCATTCGATGAGCAGTTCTTC.

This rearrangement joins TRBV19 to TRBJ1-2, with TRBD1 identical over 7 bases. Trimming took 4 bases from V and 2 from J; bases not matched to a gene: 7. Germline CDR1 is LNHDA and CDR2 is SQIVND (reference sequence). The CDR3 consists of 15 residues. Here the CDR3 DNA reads TGTGCCAGTAGTAGACAGGGAACTACGAACTATGGCTACACCTTC. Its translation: CASSRQGTTNYGYTF.

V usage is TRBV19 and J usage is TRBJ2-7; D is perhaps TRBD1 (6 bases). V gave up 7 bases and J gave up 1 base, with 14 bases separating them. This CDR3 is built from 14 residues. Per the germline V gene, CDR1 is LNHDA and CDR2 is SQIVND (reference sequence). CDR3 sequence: CASTSGQTSYEQYF. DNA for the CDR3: TGTGCCAGTACCAGCGGACAGACGTCCTACGAGCAGTACTTC.

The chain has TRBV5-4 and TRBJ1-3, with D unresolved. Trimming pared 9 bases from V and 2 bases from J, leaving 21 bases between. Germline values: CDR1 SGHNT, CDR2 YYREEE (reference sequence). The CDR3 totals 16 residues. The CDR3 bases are TGTGCCACCACCCTAGACCCGTCGTTCGCTGGAAACACCATATATTTT. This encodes CATTLDPSFAGNTIYF.

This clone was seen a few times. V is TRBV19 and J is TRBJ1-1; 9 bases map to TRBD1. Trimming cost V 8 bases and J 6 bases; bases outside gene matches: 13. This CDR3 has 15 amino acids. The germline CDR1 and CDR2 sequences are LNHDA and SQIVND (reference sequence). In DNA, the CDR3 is TGTGCCAGTTCGTACCAGGGACAGGGAAAGGCTGAAGCTTTCTTT. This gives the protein CASSYQGQGKAEAFF.

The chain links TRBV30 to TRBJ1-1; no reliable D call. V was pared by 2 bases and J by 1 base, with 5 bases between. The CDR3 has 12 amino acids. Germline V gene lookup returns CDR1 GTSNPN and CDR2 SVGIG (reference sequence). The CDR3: CAWSQPNTEAFF. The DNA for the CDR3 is TGTGCCTGGAGTCAACCGAACACTGAAGCTTTCTTT.

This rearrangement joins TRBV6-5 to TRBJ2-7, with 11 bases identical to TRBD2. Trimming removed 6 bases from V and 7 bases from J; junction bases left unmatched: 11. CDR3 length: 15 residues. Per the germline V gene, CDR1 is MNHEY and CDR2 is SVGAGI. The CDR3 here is CASSPGLAGGGEQYF. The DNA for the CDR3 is TGTGCCAGCAGCCCCGGTTTAGCGGGAGGGGGTGAGCAGTACTTC.